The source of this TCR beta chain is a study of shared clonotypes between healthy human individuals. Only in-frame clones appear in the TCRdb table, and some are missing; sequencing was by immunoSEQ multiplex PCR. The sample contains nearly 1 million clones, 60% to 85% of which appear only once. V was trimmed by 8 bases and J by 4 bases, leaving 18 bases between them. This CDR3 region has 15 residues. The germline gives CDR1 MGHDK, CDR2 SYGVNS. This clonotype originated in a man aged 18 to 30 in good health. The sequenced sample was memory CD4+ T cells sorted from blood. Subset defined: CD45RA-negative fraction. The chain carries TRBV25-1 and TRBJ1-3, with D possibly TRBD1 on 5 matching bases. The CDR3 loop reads CASADSGQGGNTIYF. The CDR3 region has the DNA TGTGCCAGCGCTGACAGCGGCCAGGGAGGAAACACCATATATTTT.